Described below is a single TCR beta chain sequence and its context. V lost 1 base, J lost 5 bases, and 14 bases lay in between. The CDR3 length is 15 residues. CDR1 is MGHRA and CDR2 is YSYEKL in the germline V gene. This sample stems from a study of sequential checkpoint blockade in melanoma. Study-level information: Maintenance nivolumab came after either treatment sequence.

Treatment specified: randomized to nivolumab then ipilimumab (arm A) or the reverse (arm B). Patients had received no earlier DNA-damaging chemotherapy. PBMC sorting kept live CD3+CD8+ cells without CD19 or CD56. Generated by immunoSEQ multiplex PCR, the TCRdb table keeps only in-frame clones and is missing some. The profile covers about 40,000 clones, with roughly 90% appearing a single time and 12% taken by the ten largest. The V gene is TRBV4-1, the J gene TRBJ1-1; possibly TRBD1 for D (6 bases). This receptor was taken from a human donor with melanoma. Here the sequenced sample was CD8+ T cells sorted from blood (inferred from file names), taken from a patient given nivolumab and ipilimumab in sequence. The CDR3 sequence: CASSQVLGAETEAFF. CDR3 coding DNA: TGCGCCAGCAGCCAAGTTTTGGGGGCGGAAACTGAAGCTTTCTTT.